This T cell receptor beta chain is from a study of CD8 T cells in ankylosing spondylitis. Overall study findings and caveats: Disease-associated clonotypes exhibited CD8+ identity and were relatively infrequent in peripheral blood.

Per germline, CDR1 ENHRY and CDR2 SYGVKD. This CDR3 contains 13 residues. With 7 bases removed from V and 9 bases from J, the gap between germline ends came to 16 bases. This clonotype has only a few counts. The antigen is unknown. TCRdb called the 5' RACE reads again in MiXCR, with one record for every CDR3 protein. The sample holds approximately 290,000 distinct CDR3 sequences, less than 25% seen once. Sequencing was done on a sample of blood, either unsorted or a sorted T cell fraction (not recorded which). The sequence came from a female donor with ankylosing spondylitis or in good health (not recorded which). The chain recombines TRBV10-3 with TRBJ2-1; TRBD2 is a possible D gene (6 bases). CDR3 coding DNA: TGTGCCATCACCTCGGCGCGGGATAGTGAGCAGTTCTTC. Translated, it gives CAITSARDSEQFF.